The T cell receptor beta chain described here comes from a study of blood T cell repertoires in COVID-19. Study information: The samples span acute and convalescent COVID-19 from the United States, Italy and Spain. Sources were T cells, B-cell-depleted T cells, or PBMCs; the material itself was cDNA or gDNA.

Only a few counts were recorded for this clone. Germline V CDR1 and CDR2: SGHNT, YYREEE (reference sequence). The V and J ends lost 4 bases and 6 bases respectively, with 10 bases between them. This CDR3 has 12 residues. Per the authors' pipeline: For nucleated cells, counts were estimated from reference gene primer amplification. Data came from immunoSEQ multiplex PCR; TCRdb stores just in-frame clones and leaves some out. The DNA was the basis for D and trimming; V, J and clone size are from that table. The table shows some 300,000 clones, with approximately 90% occurring only once. The chain joins TRBV5-4 to TRBJ1-2; D might be TRBD1 (5 bases). This clonotype was sampled from a woman in her 30s who had recovered from COVID-19. The sequenced material came from peripheral blood. The CDR3: CASSIDSHGYTF. CDR3 DNA: TGTGCCAGCAGCATCGACAGTCATGGCTACACCTTC.